This entry concerns a single T cell receptor beta chain. The antigen remains unidentified. This record belongs to a study of cytomegalovirus exposure and HLA in healthy donors. In the study overall: An earlier analysis found 100 million or so unique TCR beta sequences from around 180 million T cells. Study-level findings and limits: Later analysis demonstrated an association between a missense DCLRE1C variant and TCR beta V- and J-gene trimming. The study listed under 200 cytomegalovirus-associated TCR beta chains. In an earlier analysis, in approximately 570 donors, most V segments appeared productive either ~87% or ~30% of the time.

Primers: 60 Vbeta forward and 13 Jbeta reverse. The protocol was immunoSEQ multiplex PCR, while the TCRdb copy is restricted to in-frame clones and leaves out a portion. The ten most abundant clones cover about 3.5% of a sample with roughly 100,000 clones. V dropped 5 bases and J dropped 3 bases, with 14 bases sitting between them. CDR1 MDHEN and CDR2 SYDVKM come from the germline V gene. The length of the CDR3 is 14 residues. Sequencing input: PBMCs. The chain employs TRBV28 and TRBJ2-7; D is unclear. The TCR originated in a man aged 40-50 years in good health and CMV-seronegative. DNA for the CDR3: TGTGCCAGCAGTCTCAGACCACGACACTACGAGCAGTACTTC. It encodes CASSLRPRHYEQYF.